The entry below describes one T cell receptor (beta chain). Antigen unknown. The data stem from a study of shared clonotypes between healthy human individuals. Study background: Plates per donor: three CD4 naive, three CD4 memory, two CD8 naive, one CD8 memory. Study-level points and caveats: Some naive CD4 clonotypes, 4% to 6%, turned up in common across several donors. The study's rarefaction showed incomplete sorted-subset sequencing despite large depth.

Methods used by the authors: In the immunoSEQ data, sequences were junction-only and lacked quality scores, so filtering differed. Profiled with immunoSEQ multiplex PCR; TCRdb holds only in-frame clones, not every one. For V, J and clone size, that table is used; D and trimming come from the DNA. The table includes about 1,500,000 clones, roughly 96% detected once. V was trimmed by 3 bases and J by 4 bases, leaving 12 bases between them. The CDR3 is 15 residues long. Germline V lookup: CDR1 MGHRA, CDR2 YSYEKL. The receptor was derived from a man between 25 and 39 years old in good health. The rearrangement joins TRBV4-1 to TRBJ2-2; D possibly corresponds to TRBD2 (5 bases). The sequencing sample was made of naive CD4+ T cells sorted from blood. Regarding subset: CD45RA+ positively selected. In DNA form, the CDR3 reads TGCGCCAGCAGCCAGGCGGGTCAGACCACCGGGGAGCTGTTTTTT. This sequence encodes CASSQAGQTTGELFF.